These 5 T cell receptor beta chains were all obtained from the same sample, sequenced in a study of blood T cell repertoires in COVID-19. The table came from immunoSEQ multiplex PCR; TCRdb's copy has only in-frame clones and leaves some out. The data show 100,000 to 130,000 clones, over 75% seen once. Sequenced: peripheral blood. The receptors come from a woman in her 70s with acute or convalescent COVID-19.

The gene calls are TRBV7-8 and TRBJ1-4; a weak D match, TRBD1 (5 bases). CDR1 is SGHVS and CDR2 is FQNEAQ in the germline V gene. The CDR3 runs to 14 residues. V dropped 4 bases and J dropped 8 bases, with 14 bases sitting between them. CDR3 bases: TGTGCCAGCAGCTCCCTCGGGGGGAGGGAAAAACTGTTTTTT. The encoded protein is CASSSLGGREKLFF.

The CDR3 sequence: CASSRTTSGRAYEQYF. The CDR3 DNA reads as TGTGCCAGCAGCCGAACGACTAGCGGGAGGGCCTACGAGCAGTACTTC. The chain links TRBV11-2 to TRBJ2-7; 14 positions match TRBD2. This CDR3 is 16 amino acids long. Trimming removed 5 bases from V and 2 bases from J; junction bases left unmatched: 5. Germline-derived CDR1 and CDR2 are SGHAT and FQNNGV.

The chain recombines TRBV19 with TRBJ1-1; 9 bases match TRBD1. Germline V lookup: CDR1 LNHDA, CDR2 SQIVND (reference sequence). V was clipped by 4 bases and J by 4 bases; unmatched bases: 16. The CDR3 runs 18 residues. The CDR3 region is CASSSSTRTGVMLTEAFF. The CDR3 coding sequence is TGTGCCAGTAGTAGCTCAACAAGGACAGGGGTAATGCTCACTGAAGCTTTCTTT.

The rearrangement uses TRBV3-1 (or the pseudogene TRBV3-2) and TRBJ2-3; no clear D gene. The germline CDR1 and CDR2 sequences are LGHDT and YNNKEL (reference sequence). V was pared by 4 bases and J by 4 bases, with 9 bases between. The CDR3 spans 13 residues. Here the CDR3 DNA reads TGTGCCAGCAGCCTCTCCCGGGCAGATACGCAGTATTTT. Its protein product is CASSLSRADTQYF.

The chain joins TRBV5-5 to TRBJ2-5, with TRBD2 matching over 7 bases. The CDR3 is 15 residues long. V shed 2 bases and J 5 bases; nucleotides not matched to a gene: 9. Germline-derived CDR1 and CDR2 are SGHKS and YYEKEE (reference sequence). The chain's CDR3 is CASSFLLALGETQYF. DNA for the CDR3: TGTGCCAGCAGCTTTTTACTAGCGTTGGGGGAGACCCAGTACTTC.